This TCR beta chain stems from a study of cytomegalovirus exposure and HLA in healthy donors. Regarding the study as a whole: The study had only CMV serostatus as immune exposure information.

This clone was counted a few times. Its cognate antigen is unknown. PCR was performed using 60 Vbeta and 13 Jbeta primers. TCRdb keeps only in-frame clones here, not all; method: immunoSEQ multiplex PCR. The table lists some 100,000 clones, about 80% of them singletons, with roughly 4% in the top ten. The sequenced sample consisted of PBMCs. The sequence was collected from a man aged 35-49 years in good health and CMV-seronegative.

The CDR3 nucleotides read TGTGCCAGCAGCGTATACGGGACAGGTACCGGGGAGCTGTTTTTT. Its protein is CASSVYGTGTGELFF. This chain links TRBV7-6 with TRBJ2-2; 8 positions match TRBD1. Germline lookup yields CDR1 SGHVS and CDR2 FNYEAQ. J gave up 5 bases and V 5 bases, and 7 bases lay outside the gene matches. The CDR3 covers 15 residues.